This T cell receptor beta chain emerged from a study of blood T cell repertoires in COVID-19. Sequencing was performed with immunoSEQ multiplex PCR; in TCRdb, only in-frame clones are kept and a portion is missing. The sample lists 220,000 or so clones; less than 90% were seen once. Sample: peripheral blood. The clonotype comes from a woman aged 55 to 70 who had recovered from COVID-19.

The CDR3 reads CASSQDLYGYTF. The DNA of the CDR3 is TGTGCCAGCAGCCAAGACCTCTATGGCTACACCTTC. The chain has TRBV4-2 and TRBJ1-2; D is unclear. Trimming stripped 0 bases from V and 4 bases from J, with 3 bases between. This CDR3 contains 12 residues. CDR1 and CDR2 (germline): LGHNA, YNFKEQ.